The 9 T cell receptor beta chains presented below share a single source sample, sequenced in a study of cytomegalovirus exposure and HLA in healthy donors. The PCR employed 60 Vbeta primers together with 13 Jbeta primers. The data were produced by immunoSEQ multiplex PCR, yet TCRdb's version contains in-frame clones alone and is incomplete. The table for this sample gives some 130,000 clones. Sequenced sample: PBMCs. These receptors all come from a woman aged 60-70 years in good health and CMV-seronegative.

J is TRBJ1-1 and V is TRBV6-5; no firm D call. Trimming left V 8 bases short and J 1 base short, with 11 bases between. The CDR3 consists of 13 residues. CDR1 and CDR2 from the germline V gene are MNHEY and SVGAGI. CDR3 bases: TGTGCCAGCCAGAAATCAGGGAACACTGAAGCTTTCTTT. This translates into CASQKSGNTEAFF.

Points on this clone: The same CDR3 can be traced to other DNA sequences in this sample. CDR3 region: CASSLAPQGVHTEAFF. CDR3 nucleotides: TGCGCCAGCAGCTTGGCCCCACAGGGCGTCCACACTGAAGCTTTCTTT. The chain is built from TRBV5-1 and TRBJ1-1, with D maybe TRBD1 (6 bases). Germline V CDR1 and CDR2: SGHRS, YFSETQ. Trimming took 0 bases from V and 3 from J, leaving 15 bases between them. The CDR3 length is 16 residues.

The chain uses TRBV14 and TRBJ1-4; 9 bases agree with TRBD1. The CDR3 consists of 15 residues. V lost 3 bases and J lost 7; bases outside the gene matches: 6. The germline V gene encodes CDR1 SGHDN and CDR2 FVKESK. Here the CDR3 DNA reads TGTGCCAGCAGCCATAGGACAGGGGCCGGTGAAAAACTGTTTTTT. It translates to CASSHRTGAGEKLFF.

The chain uses TRBV5-8 and TRBJ1-5, with D unresolved. This CDR3 has 14 residues. Deletions cut 4 bases from V and 2 bases from J, with 10 bases between. Germline V gene data show CDR1 as SGHTS and CDR2 as YDEGEE. As DNA, the CDR3 is TGTGCCAGCAGCCGTGCAGGCGGCAATCAGCCCCAGCATTTT. It specifies CASSRAGGNQPQHF.

The V and J genes are TRBV5-1 and TRBJ1-2; 7 bases fit TRBD1. Germline CDR1 SGHRS, CDR2 YFSETQ. The CDR3 has 14 residues. The V gene end was trimmed by 5 bases and the J gene end by 6 bases; junction bases not matched to a gene: 10. CDR3 loop: CASRPGQSFDGYTF. CDR3 in DNA: TGCGCCAGCAGGCCGGGACAGTCGTTCGATGGCTACACCTTC.

The CDR3 DNA reads TGTGCCAGTAGTAGGGGGACAGGTGAAGCTTTCTTT. Its translation is CASSRGTGEAFF. The rearrangement links TRBV19 to TRBJ1-1; 8 positions agree with TRBD1. V was clipped by 4 bases and J by 7 bases; unmatched bases: 2. The CDR3 contains 12 residues. Germline V CDR1 and CDR2: LNHDA, SQIVND (reference sequence).

V usage is TRBV7-6 and J usage is TRBJ2-1; 12 nucleotides line up with TRBD2. This CDR3 comprises 16 residues. CDR1 and CDR2 from the germline V gene are SGHVS and FNYEAQ. With 5 bases clipped from V and 4 bases from J, the junction kept 6 bases outside the gene matches. CDR3 nucleotide sequence: TGTGCCAGCAGCAGGACTAGCGGGACGGTTTACAATGAGCAGTTCTTC. This sequence encodes CASSRTSGTVYNEQFF.

V is TRBV5-4 and J is TRBJ1-4, with a tentative D call TRBD1 (5 bases). CDR1 and CDR2 (germline): SGHNT, YYREEE (reference sequence). The CDR3 spans 16 residues. The V gene lost 5 bases and the J gene lost 2 bases, with 16 bases spanning the gap. The CDR3 is CASRAGRKGTNEKLFF. CDR3 nucleotides: TGTGCCAGCAGGGCAGGGAGGAAGGGGACTAATGAAAAACTGTTTTTT.

The V call is TRBV6-5, the J call TRBJ1-5; D might be TRBD1 (5 bases). The CDR3 runs to 13 residues. Germline CDR1 MNHEY, CDR2 SVGAGI. The ends were cut back, 5 bases at V and 3 bases at J, with 8 bases in the middle. CDR3 DNA sequence: TGTGCCAGCAGTCGACAGTACAATCAGCCCCAGCATTTT. As protein: CASSRQYNQPQHF.